One and the same sample provided the 7 T cell receptor beta chains below, sequenced in a study of metastatic and nonmetastatic thyroid tumors. From the PCR reads, TCRdb re-called clones with MiXCR. The sample contains 20,000 to 25,000 clones, approximately 14% of which appear only once. Patients were all untreated before their thyroid surgery. The source material was blood. These receptors were obtained from a female donor with papillary thyroid cancer or a benign thyroid nodule (not recorded which). Some clones in this sample may be carry-over from other donors' samples.

This clone was detected ten times or more. The chain combines TRBV5-4 with TRBJ2-1; the D is unclear. From germline, CDR1 is SGHNT and CDR2 YYREEE (reference sequence). Between the trimmed V and J ends, which lost 2 bases and 0 bases, there was a span of 3 bases. This CDR3 comprises 13 residues. This CDR3 is CASSLSSYNEQFF. The CDR3 bases are TGTGCCAGCAGCTTAAGCTCCTACAATGAGCAGTTCTTC.

By frequency in the sample, this clone is medium-sized. This chain connects TRBV28 to TRBJ2-7, with 10 bases aligning to TRBD1. The CDR3 has 15 residues. V trimming: 7 bases; J trimming: 1 base; junction bases outside the gene matches: 7. Germline V lookup: CDR1 MDHEN, CDR2 SYDVKM. The CDR3 sequence is CASTQGGQGSYEQYF. In nucleotides, the CDR3 is TGTGCCAGCACCCAGGGGGGACAGGGGTCCTACGAGCAGTACTTC.

J is TRBJ2-3 and V is TRBV6-1; tentatively, D is TRBD1 (6 bases). CDR3 length: 16 residues. The germline CDR1 and CDR2 sequences are MNHNS and SASEGT. V gave up 6 bases and J gave up 3 bases, with 19 bases separating them. CDR3 bases: TGTGCCAGCAGGAGAGGCCGGGACAAAGGAACAGATACGCAGTATTTT. This gives the protein CASRRGRDKGTDTQYF.

This clone was seen ten or more times. Other nucleotide sequences in the sample specify the same CDR3. The CDR3 sequence: CASSFGGSTDTQYF. Here the CDR3 DNA reads TGTGCCAGCAGCTTCGGGGGGAGTACAGATACGCAGTATTTT. The rearrangement uses TRBV7-2 and TRBJ2-3; the match to TRBD2 covers 7 bases. There are 14 residues in the CDR3. The junction had 3 bases not matched to a gene; V was cut back by 3 bases and J by 3 bases. Germline-derived CDR1 and CDR2 are SGHTA and FQGNSA.

Many counts were recorded for this clone. The chain has TRBV20-1 and TRBJ2-7; possibly TRBD1 for D (5 bases). The CDR3 consists of 11 residues. Germline lookup yields CDR1 DFQATT and CDR2 SNEGSKA (reference sequence). Trimming cost V 6 bases and J 4 bases, with 10 bases left between them. The DNA for the CDR3 is TGCAGTGCCACTCGACAGTACGAGCAGTACTTC. Its protein product is CSATRQYEQYF.

The genes are TRBV7-2 and TRBJ2-7; D gene uncertain. The CDR3 has 14 residues. V lost 5 bases and J lost 1, with 12 bases in between. The germline V gene has CDR1 SGHTA and CDR2 FQGNSA. CDR3: CASSQRHGSYEQYF. The CDR3 DNA is TGTGCCAGCAGCCAACGACATGGGTCCTACGAGCAGTACTTC.

This clone was seen repeatedly, ten times or more. CDR3 residues: CAWMYGTASYEQYF. The CDR3 bases are TGTGCCTGGATGTATGGGACAGCATCCTACGAGCAGTACTTC. V gene TRBV30 combines with J gene TRBJ2-7; the match to TRBD1 covers 7 bases. The V gene end was trimmed by 4 bases and the J gene end by 1 base; junction bases not matched to a gene: 7. The V gene's germline CDR1 is GTSNPN and CDR2 SVGIG (reference sequence). This CDR3 contains 14 residues.